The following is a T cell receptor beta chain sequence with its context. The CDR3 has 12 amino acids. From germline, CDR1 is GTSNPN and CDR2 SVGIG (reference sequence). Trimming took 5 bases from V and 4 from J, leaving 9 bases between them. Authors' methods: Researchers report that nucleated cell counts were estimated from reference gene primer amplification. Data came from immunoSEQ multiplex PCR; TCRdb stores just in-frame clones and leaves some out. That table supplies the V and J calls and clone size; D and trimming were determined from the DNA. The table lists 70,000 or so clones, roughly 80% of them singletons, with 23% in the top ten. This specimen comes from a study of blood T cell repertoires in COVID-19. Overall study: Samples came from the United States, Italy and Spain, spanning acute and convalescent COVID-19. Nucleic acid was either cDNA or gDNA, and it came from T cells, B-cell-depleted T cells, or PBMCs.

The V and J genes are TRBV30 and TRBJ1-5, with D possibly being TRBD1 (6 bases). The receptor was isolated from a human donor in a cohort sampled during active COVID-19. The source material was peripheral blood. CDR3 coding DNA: TGTGCCTGGTCACAGGGAAATCAGCCCCAGCATTTT. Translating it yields CAWSQGNQPQHF.